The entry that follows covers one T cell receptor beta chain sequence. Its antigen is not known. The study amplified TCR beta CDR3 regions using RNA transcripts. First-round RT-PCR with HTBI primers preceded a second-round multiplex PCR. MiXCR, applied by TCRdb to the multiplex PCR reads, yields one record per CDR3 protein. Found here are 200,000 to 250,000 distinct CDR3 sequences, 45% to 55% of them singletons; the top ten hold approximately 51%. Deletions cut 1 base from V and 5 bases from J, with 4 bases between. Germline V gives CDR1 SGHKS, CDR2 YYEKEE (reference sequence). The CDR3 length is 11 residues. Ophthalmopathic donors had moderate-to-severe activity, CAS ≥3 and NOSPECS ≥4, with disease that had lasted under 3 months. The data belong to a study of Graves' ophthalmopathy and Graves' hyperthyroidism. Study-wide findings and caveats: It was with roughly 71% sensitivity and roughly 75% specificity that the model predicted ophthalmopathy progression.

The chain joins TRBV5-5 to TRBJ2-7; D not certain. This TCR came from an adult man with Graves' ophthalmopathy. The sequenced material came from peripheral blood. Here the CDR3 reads CASSLFHEQYF. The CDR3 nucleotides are TGTGCCAGCAGCTTGTTCCACGAGCAGTACTTC.